One and the same sample provided the 15 T cell receptor beta chains below, sequenced in a study of blood T cells in healthy people across ages. PCR was performed a second time for about 7 to 12 cycles using a sample-barcoded 5' primer and a J-beta primer mix. TCRdb itself ran the 5' RACE reads through MiXCR, one entry per CDR3 protein. The data show 500,000 to 650,000 distinct CDR3 sequences, roughly a quarter seen once. The same sample was also studied in work on T cells of mothers and their children.

Sequencing was done on a sample of blood. These receptors originate from a boy aged 2 to 9 in good health.

This clonotype has only a few counts. The rearrangement joins TRBV2 to TRBJ1-4; unclear D gene. Germline loops: CDR1 SNHLY, CDR2 FYNNEI. The V end lost 5 bases, the J end lost 7 bases, and 14 bases lay between the germline ends. The CDR3 loop spans 14 amino acids. The CDR3 DNA follows: TGTGCCAGCAGTCCTAGGTTGTTGGGTGAAAAACTGTTTTTT. It translates to CASSPRLLGEKLFF.

This clonotype has just one count. The chain employs TRBV11-2 and TRBJ2-1; TRBD2 matches 7 bases. The J call is in doubt because the DNA end fits TRBJ2-7 better. The V gene's germline CDR1 is SGHAT and CDR2 FQNNGV. This CDR3 is 16 amino acids long. The CDR3 bases are TGTGCCAGCAGCTCCTCGATCTATGGACTAGCCTACGAGCAGTACTTC. This sequence encodes CASSSSIYGLAYEQYF.

On this clonotype itself: An end of the junction does not agree with germline; a read error may underlie this. The J gene is TRBJ1-2, the V gene TRBV29-1; the D gene is possibly TRBD1 (5 bases). CDR3 length: 14 amino acids. The germline V gene encodes CDR1 SQVTM and CDR2 ANQGSEA. CDR3 protein: CSVDRRDRRDGHTF. The CDR3 DNA reads as TGCAGCGTTGACAGACGGGACCGCCGGGATGGCCACACCTTC.

This sequence joins TRBV28 and TRBJ2-1, with D possibly being TRBD1 or TRBD2 (6 bases each). The end of the DNA is better explained by TRBJ2-7, so the J call may be wrong. CDR1 and CDR2 from the germline V gene are MDHEN and SYDVKM. The CDR3 is made up of 12 amino acids. CDR3 coding DNA: TGTGCCAGCATTCAGAGGGGGGACAAGCAGTACTTC. Translating gives CASIQRGDKQYF.

The genes are TRBV18 and TRBJ1-2; unclear D gene. The CDR3 is made up of 14 amino acids. Germline V gene sequence: CDR1 KGHSH, CDR2 LQKENI. Trimming took off 6 bases at V and 0 bases at J, with 11 bases between the two ends. The CDR3 protein is CASSLTASNYGYTF. CDR3 nucleotide sequence: TGTGCCAGCTCCCTGACGGCATCTAACTATGGCTACACCTTC.

The sample holds a few counts of this clonotype. The chain employs TRBV6-5 and TRBJ2-2; D tentatively fits TRBD1 or TRBD2 (5 bases each). The CDR3 consists of 15 residues. Trimming cost V 2 bases and J 7 bases, with 14 bases left between them. CDR1 is MNHEY and CDR2 is SVGAGI in the germline V gene. The CDR3 sequence is CASSYGAGRDGELFF. The CDR3 nucleotides are TGTGCCAGCAGTTACGGGGCAGGACGGGACGGGGAGCTGTTTTTT.

The CDR3: CASNKGTNEKLFF. CDR3 nucleotides: TGTGCCAGCAACAAGGGAACTAATGAAAAACTGTTTTTT. The chain uses TRBV7-9 and TRBJ1-4; D is unresolved. Per the germline V gene, CDR1 is SEHNR and CDR2 is FQNEAQ (reference sequence). The V and J ends lost 7 bases and 1 base respectively, with 7 bases between them. The CDR3 length is 13 residues.

This clonotype was found a few times. This chain uses TRBV5-1 with TRBJ2-7, with unresolved D. Per germline, CDR1 SGHRS and CDR2 YFSETQ. The length of the CDR3 is 14 residues. V gave up 1 base and J gave up 5 bases, with 13 bases separating them. CDR3 DNA sequence: TGCGCCAGCAGCTTGATGGGGTCCGGCGACGAGCAGTACTTC. Its protein product is CASSLMGSGDEQYF.

The chain uses TRBV27 and TRBJ1-1; D remains ambiguous. V was clipped by 0 bases and J by 1 base, with 9 bases between them. This CDR3 contains 15 residues. CDR1 is MNHEY and CDR2 is SMNVEV in the germline V gene (reference sequence). CDR3 sequence: CASSLSWETNTEAFF. CDR3 DNA sequence: TGTGCCAGCAGTTTATCGTGGGAAACGAACACTGAAGCTTTCTTT.

As to this clonotype: The CDR3 does not close with the conserved phenylalanine or tryptophan, likely indicating a read error. The chain carries TRBV7-2 and TRBJ1-2; no definite D call. The CDR3 length is 14 residues. Per germline, CDR1 SGHTA and CDR2 FQGNSA. CDR3 region: CATSSQYNNYGYTL. CDR3 DNA sequence: TGTGCCACCAGCTCTCAGTATAATAACTATGGCTACACCCTC.

This clonotype is a singleton in its sample. V gene TRBV19 combines with J gene TRBJ1-3, with D uncertain. CDR1 is LNHDA, CDR2 SQIVND, per germline (reference sequence). V was pared by 6 bases and J by 2 bases, with 5 bases between. This CDR3 is built from 12 residues. CDR3 amino acids: CASSRAGNTIYF. Written as DNA, the CDR3 is TGTGCCAGTAGCCGCGCTGGAAACACCATATATTTT.

The chain has TRBV12-3 or TRBV12-4 and TRBJ2-7, with D possibly matching TRBD2 (6 bases). Trimming took off 6 bases at V and 1 base at J, with 19 bases between the two ends. CDR3 length: 16 residues. CDR3 in amino acids: CASSKQPGLASYEQYF. CDR3 DNA sequence: TGTGCCAGCAGCAAACAGCCGGGACTCGCTTCCTACGAGCAGTACTTC.

The chain recombines TRBV28 with TRBJ1-5; possible D gene TRBD1, 6 bases. The ends were cut back, 1 base at V and 3 bases at J, with 10 bases in the middle. This CDR3 has 15 amino acids. The germline V gene encodes CDR1 MDHEN and CDR2 SYDVKM. The CDR3 DNA reads TGTGCCAGCAGTTTATACAGGGTGAACAATCAGCCCCAGCATTTT. This sequence encodes CASSLYRVNNQPQHF.

This clonotype turned up a few times. This chain links TRBV21-1 with TRBJ2-5. Gene TRBJ2-1 matches the end of the DNA better, so the J call may be wrong. TRBV21-1 is reported as a pseudogene. CDR3 length: 14 amino acids. The CDR3 coding sequence is TGTGCCAGCAGCAATGCGCGACACAACAATGAGCAGTTCTTC. Encoded protein: CASSNARHNNEQFF.

This chain uses TRBV19 with TRBJ1-4; D uncertain. The CDR3 runs 13 residues. The V end was cut by 10 bases, the J end by 0 bases, with 9 bases between. Germline V lookup: CDR1 LNHDA, CDR2 SQIVND (reference sequence). The CDR3, as DNA: TGTGCCACCGCGGGGTCAACTAATGAAAAACTGTTTTTT. It encodes CATAGSTNEKLFF.